This section outlines one T cell receptor beta chain sequence together with its context. Its matching antigen is unknown. It was by 5'RACE template switching with UMIs that TCR beta cDNA was made. TCRdb re-called the 5' RACE reads; one entry per CDR3 protein, DNA not given. The listing records 440,000 or so distinct CDR3 sequences. The source of the sample is a study of T cells expressing NK-cell markers. Whole-study results and caveats: One observes that, in a few donors, these clonotypes were also the leading ones within the CD3+CD56-NKG2C+ fraction. Dominant NKG2C+ clonotypes were found to form roughly 1.0-7.0% of CD8+ T cells in 5 or 6 donors. It remained uncertain whether the expanded NKG2C+ T cell clones were specific for HCMV antigens.

CDR1 and CDR2 from the germline V gene are SGHTA and FQGNSA. The CDR3 covers 15 residues. J is TRBJ1-4 and V is TRBV7-2; TCRdb outputs TRBD1, but without DNA this stays unchecked. This TCR was recovered from a woman aged 18-69 years in good health. The sample comprised blood T cells: a sorted CD56 or NKG2C T cell subset, CD4+ or CD8+ T cells, or bulk PBMC T cells (not recorded which). The CDR3 protein is CASSRPGQGTEKLFF.